This TCR beta chain derives from a study of beta chain features in type 1 diabetes. Across the study: All samples yielded roughly 110 million examined sorted cells.

The entirety of the isolated RNA underwent reverse transcription, so expressed TCRB transcripts were sequenced. Profiled with immunoSEQ multiplex PCR; TCRdb holds only in-frame clones, not every one. This sample has under 200,000 clones, with 6.5% to 10% found just once. Study-level findings and limits: Moderate yet significant TCRB CDR3 shortening was seen in Type 1 diabetes patients in all four CD4+ subsets. In comparison with healthy donors, patients had naive, central memory and Treg TCRB repertoires that appeared more similar.

At least ten counts were recorded for this clone. Its antigen is not identified. The sample holds other DNA sequences that translate to the same CDR3. This TCR was recovered from a woman between 18 and 29 years old with type 1 diabetes. The sequenced sample was central memory CD4+ T cells from blood.

CDR3 DNA: TGTGCCAGCAGCCCCGAGTACGAGCAGTACTTC. It specifies CASSPEYEQYF. The chain couples TRBV7-9 to TRBJ2-7; no reliable D call. Germline CDR1 reads SEHNR; CDR2 reads FQNEAQ (reference sequence). V shed 5 bases and J shed 4 bases, with 6 bases lying between them. The CDR3 spans 11 residues.